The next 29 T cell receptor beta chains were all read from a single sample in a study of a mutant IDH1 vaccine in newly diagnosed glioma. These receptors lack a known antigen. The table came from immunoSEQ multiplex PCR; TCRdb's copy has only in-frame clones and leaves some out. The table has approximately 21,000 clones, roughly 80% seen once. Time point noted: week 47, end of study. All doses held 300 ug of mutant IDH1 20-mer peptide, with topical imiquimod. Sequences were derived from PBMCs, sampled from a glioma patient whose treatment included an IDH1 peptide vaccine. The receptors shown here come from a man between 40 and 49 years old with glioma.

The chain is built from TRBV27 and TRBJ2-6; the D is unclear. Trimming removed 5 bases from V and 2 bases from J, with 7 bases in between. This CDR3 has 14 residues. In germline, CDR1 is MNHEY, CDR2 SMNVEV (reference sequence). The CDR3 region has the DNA TGTGCCAGCAGTGTACTTACTGGGGCCAACGTCCTGACTTTC. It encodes CASSVLTGANVLTF.

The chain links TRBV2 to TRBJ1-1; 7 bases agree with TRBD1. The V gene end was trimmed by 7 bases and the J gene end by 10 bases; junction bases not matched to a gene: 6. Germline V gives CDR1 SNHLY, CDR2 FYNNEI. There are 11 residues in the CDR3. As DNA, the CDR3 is TGTGCCAGCACCCTCCGGGACAGAGCTTTCTTT. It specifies CASTLRDRAFF.

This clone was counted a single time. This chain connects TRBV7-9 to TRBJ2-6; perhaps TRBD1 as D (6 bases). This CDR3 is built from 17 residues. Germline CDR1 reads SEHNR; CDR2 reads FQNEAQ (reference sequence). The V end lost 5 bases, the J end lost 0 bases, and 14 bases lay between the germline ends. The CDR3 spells CASSARQALSGANVLTF. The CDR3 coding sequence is TGTGCCAGCAGCGCAAGACAGGCCCTCTCTGGGGCCAACGTCCTGACTTTC.

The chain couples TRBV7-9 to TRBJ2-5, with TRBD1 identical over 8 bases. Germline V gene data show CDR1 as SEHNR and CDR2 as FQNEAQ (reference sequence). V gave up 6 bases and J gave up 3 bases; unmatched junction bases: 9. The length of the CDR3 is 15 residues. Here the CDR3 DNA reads TGTGCCAGCAGTCCGTGGGCAGGGGGCGAAGAGACCCAGTACTTC. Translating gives CASSPWAGGEETQYF.

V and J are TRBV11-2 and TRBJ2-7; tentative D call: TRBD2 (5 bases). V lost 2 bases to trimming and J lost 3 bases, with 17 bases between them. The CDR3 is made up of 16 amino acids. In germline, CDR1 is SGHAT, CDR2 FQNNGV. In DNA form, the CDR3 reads TGTGCCAGCAGCTTACAGGCAGGTAGCGCCCGCTACGAGCAGTACTTC. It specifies CASSLQAGSARYEQYF.

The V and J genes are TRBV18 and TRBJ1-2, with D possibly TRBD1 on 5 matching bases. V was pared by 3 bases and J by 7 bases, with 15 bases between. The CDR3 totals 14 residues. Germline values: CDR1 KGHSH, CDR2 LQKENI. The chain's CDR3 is CASSPLRDLFGYTF. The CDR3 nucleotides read TGTGCCAGCTCACCTTTAAGGGACTTGTTTGGCTACACCTTC.

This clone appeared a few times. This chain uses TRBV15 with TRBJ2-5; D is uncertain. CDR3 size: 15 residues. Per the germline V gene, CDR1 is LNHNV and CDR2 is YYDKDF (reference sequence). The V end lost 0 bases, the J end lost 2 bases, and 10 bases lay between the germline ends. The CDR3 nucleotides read TGTGCCACCAGCAGAGATCGACAAGGACAAGAGACCCAGTACTTC. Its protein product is CATSRDRQGQETQYF.

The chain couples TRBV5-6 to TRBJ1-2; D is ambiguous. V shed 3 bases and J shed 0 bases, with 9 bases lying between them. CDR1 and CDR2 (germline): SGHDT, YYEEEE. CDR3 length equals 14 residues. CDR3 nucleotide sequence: TGTGCCAGCAGCTCCCTAGCCGCTAACTATGGCTACACCTTC. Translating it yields CASSSLAANYGYTF.

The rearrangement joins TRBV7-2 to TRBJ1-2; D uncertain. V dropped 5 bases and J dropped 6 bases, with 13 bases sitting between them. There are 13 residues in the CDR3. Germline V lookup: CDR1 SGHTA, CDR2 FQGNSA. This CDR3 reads CASSRSLLDGYTF. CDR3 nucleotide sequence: TGTGCCAGCAGCCGATCGTTACTTGATGGCTACACCTTC.

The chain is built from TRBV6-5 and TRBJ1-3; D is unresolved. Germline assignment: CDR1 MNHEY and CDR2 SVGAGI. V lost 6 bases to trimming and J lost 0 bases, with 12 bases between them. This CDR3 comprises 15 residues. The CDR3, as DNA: TGTGCCAGCAGCCCCGACTCTAACTCTGGAAACACCATATATTTT. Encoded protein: CASSPDSNSGNTIYF.

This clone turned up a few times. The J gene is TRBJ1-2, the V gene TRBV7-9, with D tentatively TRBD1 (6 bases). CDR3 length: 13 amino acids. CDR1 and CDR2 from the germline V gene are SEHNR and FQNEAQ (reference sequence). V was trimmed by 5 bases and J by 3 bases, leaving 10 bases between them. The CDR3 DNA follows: TGTGCCAGCAGCCCCGGACAGTACTATGGCTACACCTTC. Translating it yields CASSPGQYYGYTF. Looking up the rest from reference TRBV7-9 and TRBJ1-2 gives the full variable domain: DTGVSQNPRHKITKRGQNVTFRCDPISEHNRLYWYRQTLGQGPEFLTYFQNEAQLEKSRLLSDRFSAERPKGSFSTLEIQRTEQGDSAMYLCASSPGQYYGYTFGSGTRLTVV.

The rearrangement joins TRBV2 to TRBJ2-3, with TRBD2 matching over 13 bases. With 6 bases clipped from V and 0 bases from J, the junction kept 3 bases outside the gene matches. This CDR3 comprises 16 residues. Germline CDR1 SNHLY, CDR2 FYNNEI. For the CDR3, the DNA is TGTGCCAGCAGCTGGACTAGCGGGAGTAGCACAGATACGCAGTATTTT. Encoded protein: CASSWTSGSSTDTQYF.

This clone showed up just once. The CDR3 loop is CASSPGLASYF. Written as DNA, the CDR3 is TGTGCCAGCAGTCCTGGACTAGCGTCGTATTTT. The chain uses TRBV28 and TRBJ2-3, with 9 bases matching TRBD2. This CDR3 is 11 amino acids long. Losses at the gene ends were 5 bases for V and 14 bases for J; bases not matched to a gene: 5. The germline V gene has CDR1 MDHEN and CDR2 SYDVKM.

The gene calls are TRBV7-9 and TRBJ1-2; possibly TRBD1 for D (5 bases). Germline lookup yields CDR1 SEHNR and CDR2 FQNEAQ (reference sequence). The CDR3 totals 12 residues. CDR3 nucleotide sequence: TGTGGTTTCGAGGCAGGGCTATATGGCTACACCTTC. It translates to CGFEAGLYGYTF. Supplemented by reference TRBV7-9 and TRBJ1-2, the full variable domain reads DTGVSQNPRHKITKRGQNVTFRCDPISEHNRLYWYRQTLGQGPEFLTYFQNEAQLEKSRLLSDRFSAERPKGSFSTLEIQRTEQGDSAMYLCGFEAGLYGYTFGSGTRLTVV.

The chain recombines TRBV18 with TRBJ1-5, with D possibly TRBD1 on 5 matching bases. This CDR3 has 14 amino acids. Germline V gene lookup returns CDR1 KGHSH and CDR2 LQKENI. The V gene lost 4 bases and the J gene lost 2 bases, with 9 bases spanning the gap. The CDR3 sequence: CASSQGPRNQPQHF. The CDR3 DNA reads TGTGCCAGCTCACAGGGGCCGCGCAATCAGCCCCAGCATTTT.

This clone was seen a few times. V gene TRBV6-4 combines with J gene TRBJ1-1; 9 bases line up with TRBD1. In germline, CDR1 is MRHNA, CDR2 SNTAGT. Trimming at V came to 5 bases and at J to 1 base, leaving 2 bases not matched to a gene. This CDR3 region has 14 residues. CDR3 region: CASSPGQGNTEAFF. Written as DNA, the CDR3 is TGTGCCAGCAGTCCGGGACAGGGGAACACTGAAGCTTTCTTT.

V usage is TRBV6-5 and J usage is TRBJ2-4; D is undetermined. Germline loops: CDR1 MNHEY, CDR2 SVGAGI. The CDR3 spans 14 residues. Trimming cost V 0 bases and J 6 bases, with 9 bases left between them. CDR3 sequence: CASSYSYRANIQYF. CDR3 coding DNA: TGTGCCAGCAGTTACTCGTACAGAGCAAACATTCAGTACTTC.

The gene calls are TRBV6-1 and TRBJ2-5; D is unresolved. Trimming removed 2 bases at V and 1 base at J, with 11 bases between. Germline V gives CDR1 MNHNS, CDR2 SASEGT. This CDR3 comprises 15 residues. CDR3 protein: CASSESVRTQETQYF. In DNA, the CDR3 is TGTGCCAGCAGTGAAAGTGTCCGAACCCAAGAGACCCAGTACTTC.

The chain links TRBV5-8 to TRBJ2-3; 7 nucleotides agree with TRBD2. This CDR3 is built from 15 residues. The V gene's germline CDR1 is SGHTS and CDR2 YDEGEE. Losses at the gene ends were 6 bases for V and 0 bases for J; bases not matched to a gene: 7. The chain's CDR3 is CASTRAGVSTDTQYF. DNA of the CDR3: TGTGCCAGCACCCGCGCGGGGGTAAGCACAGATACGCAGTATTTT.

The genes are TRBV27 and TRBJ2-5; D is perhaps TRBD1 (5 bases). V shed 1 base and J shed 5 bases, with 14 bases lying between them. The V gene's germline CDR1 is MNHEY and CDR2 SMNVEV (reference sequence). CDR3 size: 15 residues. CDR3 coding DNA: TGTGCCAGCAGTTTATTTTCAGGGAAGGCGGAGACCCAGTACTTC. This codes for CASSLFSGKAETQYF.

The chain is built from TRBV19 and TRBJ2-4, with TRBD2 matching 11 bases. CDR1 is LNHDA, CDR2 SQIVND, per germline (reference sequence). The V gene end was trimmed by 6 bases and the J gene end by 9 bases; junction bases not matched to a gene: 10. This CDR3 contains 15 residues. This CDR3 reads CASSQGLAGMIIQYF. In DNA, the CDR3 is TGTGCCAGTAGCCAAGGACTAGCGGGCATGATCATTCAGTACTTC.

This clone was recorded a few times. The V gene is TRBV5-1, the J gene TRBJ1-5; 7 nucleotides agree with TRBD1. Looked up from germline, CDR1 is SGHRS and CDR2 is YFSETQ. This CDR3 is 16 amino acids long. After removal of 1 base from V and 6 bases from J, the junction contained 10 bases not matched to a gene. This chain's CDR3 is CASSLSPTGAGQPQHF. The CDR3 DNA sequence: TGCGCCAGCAGCTTGTCCCCCACAGGGGCCGGTCAGCCCCAGCATTTT. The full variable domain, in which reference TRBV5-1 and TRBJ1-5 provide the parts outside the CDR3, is KAGVTQTPRYLIKTRGQQVTLSCSPISGHRSVSWYQQTPGQGLQFLFEYFSETQRNKGNFPGRFSGRQFSNSRSEMNVSTLELGDSALYLCASSLSPTGAGQPQHFGDGTRLSIL.

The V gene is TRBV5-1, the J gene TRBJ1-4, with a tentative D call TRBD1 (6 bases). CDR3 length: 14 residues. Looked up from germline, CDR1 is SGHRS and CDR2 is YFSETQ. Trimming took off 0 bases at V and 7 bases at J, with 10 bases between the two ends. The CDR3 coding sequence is TGCGCCAGCAGCTTGGGGGGGGCGGGTGAAAAACTGTTTTTT. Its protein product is CASSLGGAGEKLFF.

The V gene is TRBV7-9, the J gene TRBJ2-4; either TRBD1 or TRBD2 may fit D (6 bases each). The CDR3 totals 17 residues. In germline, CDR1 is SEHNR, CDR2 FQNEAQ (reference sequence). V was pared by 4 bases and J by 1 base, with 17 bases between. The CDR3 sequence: CASSSFLGGWAKNIQYF. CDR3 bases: TGTGCCAGCAGCTCCTTCCTAGGGGGGTGGGCCAAAAACATTCAGTACTTC.

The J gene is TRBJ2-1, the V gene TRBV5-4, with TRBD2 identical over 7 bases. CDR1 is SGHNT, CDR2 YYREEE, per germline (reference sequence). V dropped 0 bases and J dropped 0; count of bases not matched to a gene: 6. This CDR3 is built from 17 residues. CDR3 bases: TGTGCCAGCAGCTTGGCCGGGCGGGAGATCTCCTACAATGAGCAGTTCTTC. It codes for CASSLAGREISYNEQFF.

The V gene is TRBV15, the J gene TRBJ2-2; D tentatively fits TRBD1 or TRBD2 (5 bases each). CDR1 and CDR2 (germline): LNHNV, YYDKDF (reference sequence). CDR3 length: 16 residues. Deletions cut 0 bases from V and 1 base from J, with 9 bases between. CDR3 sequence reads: CATSREGTVNTGELFF. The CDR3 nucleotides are TGTGCCACCAGCAGAGAGGGGACGGTGAACACCGGGGAGCTGTTTTTT. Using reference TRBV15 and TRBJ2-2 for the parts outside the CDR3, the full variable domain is DAMVIQNPRYQVTQFGKPVTLSCSQTLNHNVMYWYQQKSSQAPKLLFHYYDKDFNNEADTPDNFQSRRPNTSFCFLDIRSPGLGDTAMYLCATSREGTVNTGELFFGEGSRLTVL.

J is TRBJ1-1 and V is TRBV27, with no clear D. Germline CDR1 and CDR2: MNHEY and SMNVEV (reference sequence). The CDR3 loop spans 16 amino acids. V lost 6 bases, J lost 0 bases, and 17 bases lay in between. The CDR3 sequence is CASSPRVGRVNTEAFF. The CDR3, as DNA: TGTGCCAGCAGCCCACGTGTTGGGCGGGTGAACACTGAAGCTTTCTTT.

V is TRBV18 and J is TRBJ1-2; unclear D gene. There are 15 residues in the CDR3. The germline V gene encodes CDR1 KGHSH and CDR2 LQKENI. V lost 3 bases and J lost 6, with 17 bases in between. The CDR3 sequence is CASSPAVGSGNGYTF. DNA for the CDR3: TGTGCCAGCTCACCGGCGGTGGGGTCGGGGAATGGCTACACCTTC.

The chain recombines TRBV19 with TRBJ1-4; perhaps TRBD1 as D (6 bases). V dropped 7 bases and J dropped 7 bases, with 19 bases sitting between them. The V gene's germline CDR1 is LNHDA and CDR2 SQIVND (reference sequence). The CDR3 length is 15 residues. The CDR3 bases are TGTGCCAGTACCCTAGGGGGGGCTGGAGGTGAAAAACTGTTTTTT. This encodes CASTLGGAGGEKLFF.